These 26 T cell receptor beta chains were sequenced from one sample in a study of CXCR3-negative and CXCR3-positive naive CD8 T cells. Study outcomes and limitations: Researchers report that CXCR3-positive naive cells carry more hydrophobic TRB CDR3s than CXCR3-negative naive cells.

For these receptors, no antigen is known. TRB cDNA was prepared as libraries by UMI-labeled 5' RACE. TCRdb re-analyzed the 5' RACE reads; it lists each CDR3 protein once, without DNA. Its clone listing holds about 89,000 distinct CDR3 sequences. Specimen: naive CXCR3+ CD8+ T cells from blood. As to subset: CD45RO-CCR7+CD27+CD95- naive CD8+ T cells expressing CXCR3 (TNR3+). These TCRs come from a human donor in good health. Some clones in this sample may be carry-over from other donors' samples.

The rearrangement links TRBV19 to TRBJ2-7; TCRdb outputs TRBD1, but without DNA this stays unchecked. From germline, CDR1 is LNHDA and CDR2 SQIVND (reference sequence). This CDR3 has 15 residues. This CDR3 is CASTHSGTGAYEQYF. The full variable domain, in which reference TRBV19 and TRBJ2-7 provide the parts outside the CDR3, is DGGITQSPKYLFRKEGQNVTLSCEQNLNHDAMYWYRQDPGQGLRLIYYSQIVNDFQKGDIAEGYSVSREKKESFPLTVTSAQKNPTAFYLCASTHSGTGAYEQYFGPGTRLTVT.

The rearrangement uses TRBV12-3 or TRBV12-4 and TRBJ1-2; TCRdb gives TRBD1 as the D gene, but with no DNA this cannot be confirmed. The CDR3 has 14 amino acids. CDR3 amino acids: CASRITGGRDGYTF.

The gene calls are TRBV19 and TRBJ2-1; TCRdb returns TRBD1, unconfirmable since there is no DNA. Germline CDR1 and CDR2: LNHDA and SQIVND (reference sequence). The CDR3 extends over 13 amino acids. The CDR3 region is CASCPDGADEQFF.

The rearrangement links TRBV9 to TRBJ1-2; there is no DNA to check the TCRdb D call of TRBD1. Germline V gene data show CDR1 as SGDLS and CDR2 as YYNGEE. The CDR3 sequence is 14 residues long. CDR3 sequence reads: CASSVSGGNYGYTF. The full variable domain, with the rest looked up from reference TRBV9 and TRBJ1-2, is DSGVTQTPKHLITATGQRVTLRCSPRSGDLSVYWYQQSLDQGLQFLIQYYNGEERAKGNILERFSAQQFPDLHSELNLSSLELGDSALYFCASSVSGGNYGYTFGSGTRLTVV.

The J gene is TRBJ2-7, the V gene TRBV5-1; TCRdb gives TRBD1 as the D gene, but with no DNA this cannot be confirmed. This CDR3 spans 13 amino acids. Germline loops: CDR1 SGHRS, CDR2 YFSETQ. The CDR3 loop reads CASSLALGDEQYF.

This sequence joins TRBV28 and TRBJ2-5; TCRdb gives TRBD2 as the D gene, but with no DNA this cannot be confirmed. The CDR3 covers 18 residues. Germline V gene data show CDR1 as MDHEN and CDR2 as SYDVKM. The CDR3 loop reads CASSLSFVEIADQETQYF. The full variable domain, completed using reference TRBV28 and TRBJ2-5, is DVKVTQSSRYLVKRTGEKVFLECVQDMDHENMFWYRQDPGLGLRLIYFSYDVKMKEKGDIPEGYSVSREKKERFSLILESASTNQTSMYLCASSLSFVEIADQETQYFGPGTRLLVL.

The chain employs TRBV6-5 and TRBJ2-2; TCRdb lists TRBD2, though no DNA is available to test this call. CDR3 length equals 15 residues. CDR1 is MNHEY, CDR2 SVGAGI, per germline. CDR3 loop: CASSYKGEATGELFF.

The V and J genes are TRBV21-1 and TRBJ1-6. TRBV21-1 corresponds to a pseudogene. The CDR3 spans 14 residues. The CDR3 is CASSDPPALLSLHF.

V gene TRBV20-1 combines with J gene TRBJ2-5; no DNA is available, so the TRBD1 call from TCRdb remains unchecked. Germline V lookup: CDR1 DFQATT, CDR2 SNEGSKA (reference sequence). The CDR3 runs 17 residues. CDR3 sequence reads: CSARDLSWGPGQETQYF.

V is TRBV2 and J is TRBJ2-4. The CDR3 length is 15 residues. Germline V gene sequence: CDR1 SNHLY, CDR2 FYNNEI. CDR3 protein: CASQLAEAIKNIQYF.

This chain connects TRBV7-9 to TRBJ2-1. The V gene's germline CDR1 is SEHNR and CDR2 FQNEAQ (reference sequence). This CDR3 comprises 16 residues. CDR3 in amino acids: CASSSVLTPSYNEKFF. Based on the CDR3 plus reference TRBV7-9 and TRBJ2-1, the full variable domain is DTGVSQNPRHKITKRGQNVTFRCDPISEHNRLYWYRQTLGQGPEFLTYFQNEAQLEKSRLLSDRFSAERPKGSFSTLEIQRTEQGDSAMYLCASSSVLTPSYNEKFFGPGTRLTVL.

The rearrangement uses TRBV7-9 and TRBJ1-2; the TCRdb call, TRBD1, lacks DNA for checking. Germline assignment: CDR1 SEHNR and CDR2 FQNEAQ (reference sequence). The CDR3 spans 14 residues. CDR3 protein: CASSEGQGNYGYTF.

The chain has TRBV10-3 and TRBJ2-7; TCRdb's assignment of TRBD2 cannot be checked, as there is no DNA. The CDR3 consists of 14 residues. Germline-derived CDR1 and CDR2 are ENHRY and SYGVKD. CDR3 sequence reads: CAIRGTSGDYEQYF.

The rearrangement joins TRBV20-1 to TRBJ2-7. The CDR3 runs 11 residues. Germline loops: CDR1 DFQATT, CDR2 SNEGSKA (reference sequence). CDR3 in amino acids: CSATSSYEQYF.

The CDR3 is CASSLRTGHTDTQYF. The chain links TRBV7-7 to TRBJ2-3; no DNA is available, so the TRBD1 call from TCRdb remains unchecked. Germline CDR1 is SSHAT and CDR2 is FNYEAQ (reference sequence). The CDR3 spans 15 residues. Full variable domain (outside the CDR3, taken from reference TRBV7-7 and TRBJ2-3): GAGVSQSPRYKVTKRGQDVTLRCDPISSHATLYWYQQALGQGPEFLTYFNYEAQPDKSGLPSDRFSAERPEGSISTLTIQRTEQRDSAMYRCASSLRTGHTDTQYFGPGTRLTVL.

The J gene is TRBJ1-4, the V gene TRBV6-6. The CDR3 is made up of 11 amino acids. CDR1 MNHNY and CDR2 SVGAGI come from the germline V gene (reference sequence). The CDR3 region is CASGNEEKLFF.

J is TRBJ2-7 and V is TRBV28; TCRdb selects TRBD1, and the lack of DNA leaves this call unchecked. The CDR3 length is 15 residues. CDR1 is MDHEN, CDR2 SYDVKM, per germline. The chain's CDR3 is CASSLRSVAPYEQYF.

The rearrangement uses TRBV7-2 and TRBJ2-3; TCRdb picks TRBD2, but there is no DNA to check that call. CDR1 is SGHTA, CDR2 FQGNSA, per germline. The CDR3 spans 21 residues. The CDR3 reads CASSLGLAGGPTPDGTDTQYF.

The chain recombines TRBV7-8 with TRBJ2-2; the D call from TCRdb, TRBD1, cannot be confirmed without DNA. CDR3 length: 15 amino acids. From germline, CDR1 is SGHVS and CDR2 FQNEAQ. The CDR3 protein is CASSFDRADTGELFF.

The rearrangement uses TRBV6-6 and TRBJ1-3. The CDR3 has 13 residues. Germline assignment: CDR1 MNHNY and CDR2 SVGAGI (reference sequence). The CDR3 region is CASSSGLRDTIYF.

The chain employs TRBV7-7 and TRBJ2-5; TCRdb lists TRBD2, though no DNA is available to test this call. The CDR3 has 13 amino acids. Germline CDR1 and CDR2: SSHAT and FNYEAQ (reference sequence). The CDR3 loop is CASSRLAGETQYF. The full variable domain, with the rest looked up from reference TRBV7-7 and TRBJ2-5, is GAGVSQSPRYKVTKRGQDVTLRCDPISSHATLYWYQQALGQGPEFLTYFNYEAQPDKSGLPSDRFSAERPEGSISTLTIQRTEQRDSAMYRCASSRLAGETQYFGPGTRLLVL.

The chain couples TRBV28 to TRBJ2-4; TCRdb's D call of TRBD1 is untestable without DNA. This CDR3 comprises 16 residues. Looked up from germline, CDR1 is MDHEN and CDR2 is SYDVKM. The CDR3 sequence: CASSRTDGGGQNIQYF.

V is TRBV5-1 and J is TRBJ2-5; with no DNA, the TCRdb D assignment of TRBD2 cannot be verified. This CDR3 region has 15 residues. The germline gives CDR1 SGHRS, CDR2 YFSETQ. CDR3 loop: CASTLSVSAQETQYF.

CDR3 region: CASSFTVGQEYKPGYGYTF. This sequence joins TRBV11-1 and TRBJ1-2; the TCRdb call, TRBD1, lacks DNA for checking. The CDR3 covers 19 residues. CDR1 SGHAT and CDR2 FQDESV come from the germline V gene (reference sequence). Full variable domain (outside the CDR3, taken from reference TRBV11-1 and TRBJ1-2): EAEVAQSPRYKITEKSQAVAFWCDPISGHATLYWYRQILGQGPELLVQFQDESVVDDSQLPKDRFSAERLKGVDSTLKIQPAELGDSAMYLCASSFTVGQEYKPGYGYTFGSGTRLTVV.

The CDR3 sequence: CSARGPPYEQYF. The genes are TRBV29-1 and TRBJ2-7; lacking DNA, the TRBD1 call made by TCRdb goes unchecked. The germline V gene encodes CDR1 SQVTM and CDR2 ANQGSEA. This CDR3 comprises 12 residues.

The rearrangement joins TRBV15 to TRBJ2-1. Germline assignment: CDR1 LNHNV and CDR2 YYDKDF (reference sequence). This CDR3 has 12 amino acids. The CDR3 sequence is CATSRKGAQQFF.